Listed below are T cell receptor beta chains from one sample, sequenced in a study of cytomegalovirus exposure and HLA in healthy donors. Using immunoSEQ multiplex PCR, the repertoire was profiled, and TCRdb retains in-frame clones only, with some absent. The data contain over 120,000 clones, 80% to 85% of them seen just once; the ten biggest clones take up roughly 2.9%. Sequencing was performed on PBMCs. All receptors come from a woman aged 25-40 years in good health and CMV-seronegative. CDR3s include the opening cysteine and the closing phenylalanine or tryptophan. The order of the fields is D gene, V gene, J gene, clone size, CDR3 DNA, CDR3 protein. D genes are given only for firm matches. Some rows have no size entry. The others give once, few or many, or a class for an expanded clone.

>TRBD1|TRBV27|TRBJ1-2|once
TGTGCCAGCAGTACGGGACAGGGGTTGGGTGGCTACACCTTC
CASSTGQGLGGYTF
>.|TRBV10-2|TRBJ1-1|.
TGCGCCAGCAGTGGTCAGGAGAACACTGAAGCTTTCTTT
CASSGQENTEAFF
>.|TRBV4-3|TRBJ1-5|.
TGCGCCAGCAGCCCAGGGTTGGGGGGGAATAATCAGCCCCAGCATTTT
CASSPGLGGNNQPQHF
>.|TRBV2|TRBJ2-2|few
TGTGCCAGCAGTGAATTTCGGACGGGAAACACCGGGGAGCTGTTTTTT
CASSEFRTGNTGELFF
>.|TRBV11-1|TRBJ1-1|.
TGTGCCAGCAGCTTAGCGCAGGACACTGAAGCTTTCTTT
CASSLAQDTEAFF
>.|TRBV7-3|TRBJ1-1|.
TGTGCCAGCAGCTTTTTTGAGGGAACTGAAGCTTTCTTT
CASSFFEGTEAFF
>.|TRBV28|TRBJ1-2|once
TGTGCCAGCAGTTTATCAACAGTTGGCTACACCTTC
CASSLSTVGYTF
>TRBD1|TRBV28|TRBJ2-3|.
TGTGCCAGCAGTCTCAGGGGGCTCCAAGCAGATACGCAGTATTTT
CASSLRGLQADTQYF
>TRBD2|TRBV13|TRBJ2-7|few
TGTGCCAGCAGCTCGATAGCGGGGGGCGAGCAGTACTTC
CASSSIAGGEQYF
>TRBD1|TRBV5-1|TRBJ2-7|few
TGCGCCAGCAGCTTGGCCTCCGGACAGGGGCAAACCTACGAGCAGTACTTC
CASSLASGQGQTYEQYF
>TRBD1|TRBV4-1|TRBJ2-7|.
TGCGCCAGCAGCCAGGACAGGGGGTCTTACGAGCAGTACTTC
CASSQDRGSYEQYF
>.|TRBV2|TRBJ1-2|.
TGTGCCAGCAGACTAGAATCGGGCTACACCTTC
CASRLESGYTF
>.|TRBV4-1|TRBJ2-1|few
TGCGCCAGCAGCCATCGGGAGCTGGTCGGGAATGAGCAGTTCTTC
CASSHRELVGNEQFF
>TRBD2|TRBV28|TRBJ2-5|.
TGTGCCAGCAGTCCCCTACTAGCGGAAGAGACCCAGTACTTC
CASSPLLAEETQYF
>.|TRBV1|TRBJ1-6|.
TGCACCAGCAGCCAAGGGGTTGTAAGTTGGGGGGGTGTAGAGAATTCACCCCTCCACTTT
CTSSQGVVSWGGVENSPLHF
>.|TRBV19|TRBJ1-4|.
TGTGCCAGTAGTGCGTACGGGACTGATGAAAAACTGTTTTTT
CASSAYGTDEKLFF
>.|TRBV5-1|TRBJ2-1|.
TGCGCCAGCAGCCACGACAGGCGGGTTGGCAATGAGCAGTTCTTC
CASSHDRRVGNEQFF
>.|TRBV28|TRBJ1-2|.
TGTGCCAGCAGTCCCCTTCCTCAGGACTACTATGGCTACACCTTC
CASSPLPQDYYGYTF
>.|TRBV19|TRBJ1-3|.
TGTGCCAGTAGTATGGGGCCGTCCTCTGGAAACACCATATATTTT
CASSMGPSSGNTIYF
>.|TRBV7-6|TRBJ1-3|.
TGTGCCAGCAGCTTCATCGTCTCCGGTGCCTCGAGCTCTGGAAACACCATATATTTT
CASSFIVSGASSSGNTIYF
>.|TRBV9|TRBJ2-4|.
TGTGCCAGCAGCACCGGGGATTTCAAAAACATTCAGTACTTC
CASSTGDFKNIQYF
>.|TRBV5-1|TRBJ2-7|.
TGCGCCAGCAGCTTTCGACTTCAATCCTCCTCCTACGAGCAGTACTTC
CASSFRLQSSSYEQYF
>.|TRBV19|TRBJ2-2|few
TGTGCCAGTAGTATACAGGCAGGCACCGGGGAGCTGTTTTTT
CASSIQAGTGELFF
>.|TRBV5-1|TRBJ2-3|.
TGCGCCAGCAGCTGGGGAGATGATAGAGCTCGCACAGATACGCAGTATTTT
CASSWGDDRARTDTQYF
>TRBD2|TRBV13|TRBJ2-3|.
TGTGCCAGCAGCTCTCGGGGGGGAAGCACAGATACGCAGTATTTT
CASSSRGGSTDTQYF